This passage covers 19 T cell receptor beta chains from one sample sequenced in a study of T-cell memory formation after mild COVID-19. Each CDR3 protein gets one entry after TCRdb re-called the 5' RACE reads with MiXCR. Among about 560,000 distinct CDR3 sequences listed, about a fifth were seen once. The sequencing sample was made of PBMCs or a T cell subset sorted from them (not recorded which). These receptors were taken from an adult woman who had mild COVID-19 (a few samples of this study predate the infection). Cell type and time point are not known.

With respect to this clonotype: Compared with germline, one end of the junction differs, possibly owing to a read error. The chain is built from TRBV9 and TRBJ2-7, with D tentatively TRBD2 (6 bases). Germline V gene data show CDR1 as SGDLS and CDR2 as YYNGEE. CDR3 length: 13 amino acids. CDR3 amino acids: CASSPRGRDEQYF. CDR3 DNA sequence: TGTGCCAGCAGCCCCCGGGGGAGAGACGAACAGTACTTC.

This clonotype was found a few times. The chain has TRBV12-3 or TRBV12-4 and TRBJ1-3, with 10 bases lining up with TRBD1. V dropped 7 bases and J dropped 3; count of bases not matched to a gene: 15. The CDR3 has 18 residues. DNA of the CDR3: TGTGCCAGCATCTCCCGGGCCGGGACAGGGGCTTTTGGAAACACCATATATTTT. As protein: CASISRAGTGAFGNTIYF.

This clonotype was seen only a few times. The rearrangement joins TRBV11-2 to TRBJ2-5, with D perhaps TRBD2 (6 bases). V lost 8 bases, J lost 4 bases, and 17 bases lay in between. The CDR3 spans 14 residues. Germline V lookup: CDR1 SGHAT, CDR2 FQNNGV. The CDR3 nucleotides are TGTGCCAGCGGACGGGGGTCCGGGAGAGAGACCCAGTACTTC. Encoded protein: CASGRGSGRETQYF.

With regard to this clonotype: The CDR3 carries no conserved terminal phenylalanine or tryptophan, so it likely arises from a read error. This chain connects TRBV18 to TRBJ1-2; 10 bases match TRBD1. The V gene end was trimmed by 3 bases and the J gene end by 7 bases; junction bases not matched to a gene: 14. Germline loops: CDR1 KGHSH, CDR2 LQKENI. The CDR3 runs 17 residues. This chain's CDR3 is CASSPDRGAYPVSGYTL. The CDR3 DNA reads TGTGCCAGCTCACCGGACAGGGGGGCCTACCCCGTGAGTGGCTACACCTTA.

This clonotype was detected only a few times. This rearrangement joins TRBV6-6 to TRBJ2-3, with D perhaps matching TRBD2 (5 bases). The CDR3 consists of 17 residues. Trimming took 0 bases from V and 2 from J, leaving 15 bases between them. Germline CDR1 MNHNY, CDR2 SVGAGI (reference sequence). DNA of the CDR3: TGTGCCAGCAGTTACTCGAATTTCGGGGTCCTCACAGATACGCAGTATTTT. Amino acids: CASSYSNFGVLTDTQYF.

The rearrangement links TRBV4-1 to TRBJ1-2; unclear D gene. The V end lost 4 bases, the J end lost 2 bases, and 20 bases lay between the germline ends. CDR3 length: 17 amino acids. Germline V CDR1 and CDR2: MGHRA, YSYEKL. DNA of the CDR3: TGCGCCAGCAGCCCAAGTCGGGGAGGGTATCAGAACTATGGCTACACCTTC. Its protein is CASSPSRGGYQNYGYTF.

This chain joins TRBV6-4 and TRBJ2-3; 7 nucleotides line up with TRBD1. In germline, CDR1 is MRHNA, CDR2 SNTAGT. The CDR3 extends over 16 amino acids. V lost 3 bases and J lost 1; bases outside the gene matches: 7. The DNA for the CDR3 is TGTGCCAGCAGTGAACAGGGGCGGGCGGGCACAGATACGCAGTATTTT. Translating gives CASSEQGRAGTDTQYF.

This clonotype was seen ten or more times. The chain couples TRBV7-2 to TRBJ2-1; D perhaps matches TRBD1 (5 bases). CDR1 and CDR2 from the germline V gene are SGHTA and FQGNSA. The CDR3 is made up of 15 amino acids. Trimming stripped 3 bases from V and 0 bases from J, with 9 bases between. The CDR3 DNA sequence: TGTGCCAGCAGCTTGGACAAGAGCTCCTACAATGAGCAGTTCTTC. It yields the protein CASSLDKSSYNEQFF.

This clonotype was detected only a few times. This rearrangement joins TRBV6-6 to TRBJ2-7, with D possibly being TRBD1 (5 bases). The CDR3 contains 15 residues. CDR1 is MNHNY and CDR2 is SVGAGI in the germline V gene (reference sequence). The V and J ends lost 5 bases and 2 bases respectively, with 16 bases between them. In nucleotides, the CDR3 is TGTGCCAGCAGTACCGTCTGGGCAGGGACCTACGAGCAGTACTTC. Translating gives CASSTVWAGTYEQYF.

This clonotype turned up a few times. The chain couples TRBV2 to TRBJ2-1; TRBD1 is a possible D gene (5 bases). The V end was cut by 2 bases, the J end by 4 bases, with 6 bases between. CDR1 SNHLY and CDR2 FYNNEI come from the germline V gene. The length of the CDR3 is 13 residues. The chain's CDR3 is CASSERGYNEQFF. CDR3 DNA sequence: TGTGCCAGCAGTGAAAGGGGTTACAATGAGCAGTTCTTC.

DNA of the CDR3: TGCGCCAGCCAGAGGGAGCGAGATTCACCCCTCCACTTT. As protein: CASQRERDSPLHF. The rearrangement links TRBV5-1 to TRBJ1-6, with unresolved D. This CDR3 has 13 amino acids. V lost 7 bases and J 8 bases, leaving 13 bases between the germline ends. CDR1 and CDR2 from the germline V gene are SGHRS and YFSETQ.

This clonotype was counted ten times or more. V usage is TRBV27 and J usage is TRBJ1-1; the match to TRBD1 covers 10 bases. Germline CDR1 is MNHEY and CDR2 is SMNVEV (reference sequence). This CDR3 has 17 residues. The ends lost 4 bases at V and 0 bases at J; junction bases unmatched: 8. Here the CDR3 reads CASSSRDRGLMNTEAFF. Written as DNA, the CDR3 is TGTGCCAGCAGTTCCCGGGACAGGGGATTAATGAACACTGAAGCTTTCTTT.

This clonotype was counted ten times or more. The chain uses TRBV5-4 and TRBJ1-5; no definite D call. The V gene lost 0 bases and the J gene lost 4 bases, with 11 bases spanning the gap. The CDR3 covers 15 residues. Germline lookup yields CDR1 SGHNT and CDR2 YYREEE (reference sequence). The CDR3 protein is CASSLDPEPNQPQHF. CDR3 nucleotides: TGTGCCAGCAGCTTGGATCCCGAGCCTAATCAGCCCCAGCATTTT.

This clonotype was detected a few times. The V gene is TRBV7-9, the J gene TRBJ2-3; TRBD2 is a possible D gene (5 bases). The CDR3 runs 15 residues. The V gene's germline CDR1 is SEHNR and CDR2 FQNEAQ (reference sequence). The ends were cut back, 0 bases at V and 3 bases at J, with 10 bases in the middle. DNA of the CDR3: TGTGCCAGCAGCTTAGCAGCGGTACTGACAGATACGCAGTATTTT. Its protein is CASSLAAVLTDTQYF.

There are many counts of this clonotype. This chain links TRBV5-1 with TRBJ2-1; 11 positions agree with TRBD2. The length of the CDR3 is 15 residues. Germline V lookup: CDR1 SGHRS, CDR2 YFSETQ. Unmatched junction bases numbered 6, after V lost 0 bases and J lost 10 bases. The CDR3 DNA sequence: TGCGCCAGCAGCTTGGAAACTAGCGGGGGCTTGGAGCAGTTCTTC. It yields the protein CASSLETSGGLEQFF.

This clonotype was found many times. CDR3 amino acids: CASGRNEQFF. CDR3 nucleotides: TGTGCCAGCGGGCGGAATGAGCAGTTCTTC. The V call is TRBV7-9, the J call TRBJ2-1; D call uncertain. Trimming stripped 8 bases from V and 7 bases from J, with 6 bases between. Per germline, CDR1 SEHNR and CDR2 FQNEAQ (reference sequence). This CDR3 spans 10 amino acids.

CDR3 residues: CASSFPAQFWTQYF. Written as DNA, the CDR3 is TGTGCCAGCAGCTTCCCGGCCCAGTTCTGGACCCAGTACTTC. The rearrangement links TRBV7-8 to TRBJ2-5; D is unresolved. Germline CDR1 is SGHVS and CDR2 is FQNEAQ. The V and J ends lost 3 bases and 7 bases respectively, with 15 bases between them. The CDR3 extends over 14 amino acids.

This chain links TRBV27 with TRBJ1-5; D may be TRBD1 (6 bases). Germline values: CDR1 MNHEY, CDR2 SMNVEV (reference sequence). CDR3 length: 13 residues. Trimming stripped 8 bases from V and 5 bases from J, with 13 bases between. CDR3 sequence reads: CASGWGADQPQHF. In nucleotides, the CDR3 is TGTGCCAGCGGGTGGGGGGCGGATCAGCCCCAGCATTTT.

The chain has TRBV7-8 and TRBJ1-1, with D possibly matching TRBD1 (6 bases). The ends were cut back, 6 bases at V and 5 bases at J, with 16 bases in the middle. This CDR3 is 14 amino acids long. Germline assignment: CDR1 SGHVS and CDR2 FQNEAQ. This chain's CDR3 is CASSSTGGWTEAFF. CDR3 coding DNA: TGTGCCAGCAGTTCCACGGGGGGCTGGACTGAAGCTTTCTTT.